The entry that follows covers one T cell receptor beta chain sequence. Each CDR3 protein is one row after TCRdb ran MiXCR on the 5' RACE reads. The sample consists of 400,000 or so distinct CDR3 sequences, roughly 11% of them appearing once. This sample is drawn from a study of T cells after yellow fever vaccination. Germline CDR1 and CDR2: SEHNR and FQNEAQ (reference sequence). With 5 bases removed from V and 6 bases from J, the gap between germline ends came to 15 bases. This CDR3 is built from 14 residues. This sequence originates from a man in his late teens or twenties who received the YFV17D yellow fever vaccine. The J gene is TRBJ2-3, the V gene TRBV7-9, with D uncertain. The specimen was PBMCs, collected on the day of the first yellow fever vaccination. The CDR3 is CASSQNIWSDTQYF. CDR3 bases: TGTGCCAGCAGCCAGAACATTTGGTCGGATACGCAGTATTTT. Combining the CDR3 with reference TRBV7-9 and TRBJ2-3 gives the whole variable domain DTGVSQNPRHKITKRGQNVTFRCDPISEHNRLYWYRQTLGQGPEFLTYFQNEAQLEKSRLLSDRFSAERPKGSFSTLEIQRTEQGDSAMYLCASSQNIWSDTQYFGPGTRLTVL.